The 5 T cell receptor beta chains listed next were all sequenced from one sample in a study of cytomegalovirus exposure and HLA in healthy donors. 60 Vbeta and 13 Jbeta primers were used in PCR. Clones were sequenced by immunoSEQ multiplex PCR, and TCRdb holds only the in-frame ones, with some missing. The repertoire holds more than 150,000 clones, with more than 65% as singletons. Sequencing was done on a sample of PBMCs. Receptors were obtained from a girl aged 10 to 17 in good health and CMV-seropositive.

This clone was counted a few times. The chain combines TRBV25-1 with TRBJ1-6; D gene uncertain. V was pared by 6 bases and J by 5 bases, with 8 bases between. The V gene's germline CDR1 is MGHDK and CDR2 SYGVNS. This CDR3 is built from 13 residues. In nucleotides, the CDR3 is TGTGCCAGCAGGACATATGATAATTCACCCCTCCACTTT. It specifies CASRTYDNSPLHF. The entire variable domain, with the rest obtained from reference TRBV25-1 and TRBJ1-6, is as follows: EADIYQTPRYLVIGTGKKITLECSQTMGHDKMYWYQQDPGMELHLIHYSYGVNSTEKGDLSSESTVSRIRTEHFPLTLESARPSHTSQYLCASRTYDNSPLHFGNGTRLTVT.

This chain connects TRBV5-1 to TRBJ1-2; no clear D. With 0 bases removed from V and 3 bases from J, the gap between germline ends came to 12 bases. From germline, CDR1 is SGHRS and CDR2 YFSETQ. This CDR3 has 15 amino acids. The CDR3 loop is CASSLDPLADYGYTF. CDR3 DNA: TGCGCCAGCAGCTTGGACCCACTGGCGGACTATGGCTACACCTTC.

V and J are TRBV18 and TRBJ1-4; 7 bases match TRBD1. This CDR3 contains 13 residues. The germline V gene has CDR1 KGHSH and CDR2 LQKENI. V was pared by 8 bases and J by 4 bases, with 4 bases of the junction left unmatched. The CDR3: CASRRDSNEKLFF. The CDR3 DNA sequence: TGTGCCAGCCGGAGGGACAGTAATGAAAAACTGTTTTTT.

The chain has TRBV6-8 and TRBJ1-1, with TRBD1 matching over 7 bases. V lost 2 bases, J lost 4 bases, and 7 bases stayed unmatched. Per the germline V gene, CDR1 is MNHGY and CDR2 is SAAAGT. This CDR3 comprises 15 residues. CDR3: CASSYSLQGSTEAFF. CDR3 sequence (DNA): TGTGCCAGCAGTTACAGCCTACAGGGGAGCACTGAAGCTTTCTTT.

This clone was seen more than once but under ten times. Here the CDR3 DNA reads TGTGCCAGCAGTGACTCGACTAGCACAGATACGCAGTATTTT. This codes for CASSDSTSTDTQYF. The V call is TRBV6-4, the J call TRBJ2-3; D remains ambiguous. Germline values: CDR1 MRHNA, CDR2 SNTAGT. V was pared by 0 bases and J by 0 bases, with 4 bases between. This CDR3 is built from 14 residues.